This T cell receptor beta chain was found in a study of T-cell memory formation after mild COVID-19. Overall study findings and caveats: Among contracting clones, CD4+ were mainly CM/EM and CD8+ enriched in EMRA. Clones that contracted from day 15 to 85 were balanced CD4/CD8, while later expanders leaned CD4+.

On this clonotype: Antigen specificity is unknown.

The V gene's germline CDR1 is MDHEN and CDR2 SYDVKM. The CDR3 consists of 12 residues. Between the trimmed V and J ends, which lost 8 bases and 3 bases, there was a span of 10 bases. TCRdb fed the 5' RACE reads into MiXCR, producing one record per CDR3 protein. The sample records over 350,000 distinct CDR3 sequences, approximately 15% being singletons. Sequenced: PBMCs or a T cell subset sorted from them (not recorded which). This receptor was taken from a man aged 18 to 30 who had mild COVID-19 (a few samples of this study predate the infection). Cell type and time point are not known. The genes are TRBV28 and TRBJ1-2; a weak D match, TRBD1 (5 bases). The CDR3 here is CASGRQYYGYTF. The CDR3, as DNA: TGTGCCAGCGGAAGACAGTACTATGGCTACACCTTC.